This T cell receptor (beta chain) was sequenced in a study of T cells after posttransplantation cyclophosphamide (dated by TCRdb to 2016 to 2017). A note on the overall study: Using TRB sequencing, the study followed how the T cell repertoire reconstituted after myeloablative bone marrow transplantation in which posttransplantation cyclophosphamide served as GVHD prophylaxis. Because TRA and TRB clonality correlated tightly in several samples, later TCR analyses were limited to TRB. TRB sequencing was performed on blood from all 35 or so PTCy patients with 1-year posttransplant specimens. In 3 patients, up to roughly 3 additional blood samples taken between 2 and 5.2 years after transplant also underwent TRB sequencing, as did pretransplant blood from a handful of patients. Antigen receptor sequencing was done on samples from roughly 35 PTCy-treated patients and from some 15 related bone marrow donors of those patients. Public TRB sequences were compared against a database of over 3,600 sequences linked to responses to pathogens, tumor antigens, self-antigens and alloantigens. The paper as a whole reports these results and caveats: Across 45 patients, recipient CMV seropositivity and CMV reactivation were highly associated with TRB clonality; PTCy diversity was similar to CNI/methotrexate controls. Donor-recipient similarity was low at 1-2 months but increased during the first year, and donor CD8+ memory clones often dominated later blood repertoires. The TRB repertoires of T cells infiltrating skin or GI tract showed only limited overlap with the TRB repertoires of T cells in blood.

V sheds 2 bases and J sheds 3 bases, leaving 18 bases between their ends. Including cysteine and phenylalanine, the CDR3 has 16 amino acids. Only the CDR3 DNA stays, 48 bases, in frame from base 1. For CDR1 and CDR2, the germline V gene lists SGDLS and YYNGEE. Genomic DNA was the input for TRB sequencing, which was run either with the immunoSEQ assay at survey resolution or with the hsTCRB kit. The original pipeline was this. The immunoSEQ software handled the initial read processing, while the LymphoSeq R package was used for the repertoire analyses. Clonality was computed as 1 minus normalized Shannon entropy, and a Gini coefficient was also calculated for each TRB dataset. Phenotypes of unsorted samples were inferred by mapping TRB sequences from sorted subsets of the recipient or donor onto unsorted samples of the same recipient. TCRdb limited this immuneACCESS table to in-frame rearrangements with V and J called. A share of clones is missing; checked studies link under half to unresolved V genes, and the rest is unexplained. V and J calls plus clone size are reproduced from that table; the DNA served to infer D and trimming. The sample has about 16,000 clones on record, more than 80% of them singletons. About 2.8% of the sample goes to the ten largest clones.

A control cohort of about a dozen patients who had been given myeloablative marrow transplants with methotrexate plus a calcineurin inhibitor was sampled 1 year after transplant. Mononuclear cells from peripheral blood and bone marrow were separated by Ficoll-Hypaque density centrifugation and then cryopreserved. Only one count was recorded for this clone. No cognate antigen has been identified for it. No much larger clone is present one base from it, and per-base qualities are unavailable. The sequences come from PBMCs, collected roughly 460 days after allogeneic stem cell transplant with calcineurin inhibitor and methotrexate. The clonotype originates from a male patient between 25 and 39 years old who received an allogeneic stem cell transplant from an unrelated donor, was CMV-positive, and had acute and chronic GVHD. Following a transplant, some T lymphocytes may have been derived from the graft donor. The chain is encoded by TRBV9 joined to TRBJ2-7; the D region possibly corresponds to TRBD1 (6 bases align). CDR3 sequence: CASSVQRTVPVYEQYF. The nucleotides read TGTGCCAGCAGCGTCCAGAGGACAGTGCCGGTCTACGAGCAGTACTTC.